This T cell receptor (beta chain) was recovered during a study of OX40 agonist ivuxolimab in advanced cancers. Notes on the study in general: Relative to CD4+, CD8+ T cells held more expanded clones on average.

TCRdb's copy holds only in-frame clones and misses some; the assay was immunoSEQ multiplex PCR. The table shows some 70,000 clones, with 75% to 90% occurring only once. Notes on this clone: Its antigen is currently unknown.

The source is an adult with an advanced solid tumor such as melanoma, head and neck, liver or kidney cancer. Sequenced material: CD4+ or CD8+ T cells sorted from blood, taken in a trial of the OX40 agonist ivuxolimab.

CDR3 protein: CASSLGGTGAEEQYF. The CDR3 nucleotides read TGCGCCAGCAGCTTGGGAGGGACAGGGGCTGAGGAGCAGTACTTC. The rearrangement joins TRBV5-1 to TRBJ2-7; 10 positions match TRBD1. V dropped 0 bases and J dropped 7; count of bases not matched to a gene: 7. Per germline, CDR1 SGHRS and CDR2 YFSETQ. The CDR3 runs to 15 residues. Combining the CDR3 with reference TRBV5-1 and TRBJ2-7 gives the whole variable domain KAGVTQTPRYLIKTRGQQVTLSCSPISGHRSVSWYQQTPGQGLQFLFEYFSETQRNKGNFPGRFSGRQFSNSRSEMNVSTLELGDSALYLCASSLGGTGAEEQYFGPGTRLTVT.